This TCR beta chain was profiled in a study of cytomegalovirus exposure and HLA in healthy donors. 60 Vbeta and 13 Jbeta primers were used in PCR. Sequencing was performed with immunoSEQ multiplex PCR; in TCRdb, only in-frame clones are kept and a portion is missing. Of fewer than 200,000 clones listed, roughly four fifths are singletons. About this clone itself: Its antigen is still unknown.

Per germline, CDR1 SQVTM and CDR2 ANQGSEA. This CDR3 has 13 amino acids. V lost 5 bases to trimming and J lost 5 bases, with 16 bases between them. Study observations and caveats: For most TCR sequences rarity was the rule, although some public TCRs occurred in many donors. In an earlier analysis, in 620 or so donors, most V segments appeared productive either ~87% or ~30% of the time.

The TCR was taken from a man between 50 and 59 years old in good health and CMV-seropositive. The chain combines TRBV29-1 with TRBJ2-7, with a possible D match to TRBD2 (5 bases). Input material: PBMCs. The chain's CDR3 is CSVSDGSGNEQYF. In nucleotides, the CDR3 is TGCAGCGTTTCCGACGGGTCGGGAAACGAGCAGTACTTC.